The 25 T cell receptor beta chains given below trace back to one sample, sequenced in a study of cytomegalovirus exposure and HLA in healthy donors. Primers included in the PCR were 60 Vbeta and 13 Jbeta primers. Sequenced by immunoSEQ multiplex PCR; TCRdb stores in-frame clones only, minus some. The repertoire holds 180,000 or so clones, with over 65% as singletons. Sequences were obtained from PBMCs. The receptors come from a female donor in good health and CMV-seronegative.

The V call is TRBV6-4, the J call TRBJ2-3; D is ambiguous. V gave up 2 bases and J gave up 5 bases, with 8 bases separating them. CDR1 MRHNA and CDR2 SNTAGT come from the germline V gene. The CDR3 covers 13 residues. This chain's CDR3 is CASSDRFGDTQYF. The CDR3 coding sequence is TGTGCCAGCAGTGACCGGTTCGGAGATACGCAGTATTTT.

The chain is built from TRBV7-9 and TRBJ2-3; D not resolved. Trimming stripped 2 bases from V and 4 bases from J, with 4 bases between. The CDR3 is 12 amino acids. The germline V gene encodes CDR1 SEHNR and CDR2 FQNEAQ (reference sequence). The CDR3 DNA is TGTGCCAGCAGCTTAACATCAGATACGCAGTATTTT. Translation gives CASSLTSDTQYF.

This clone turned up a few times. This chain uses TRBV6-5 with TRBJ2-1; D perhaps matches TRBD2 (7 bases). V gave up 0 bases and J gave up 14 bases, with 11 bases separating them. The CDR3 runs to 12 residues. Germline values: CDR1 MNHEY, CDR2 SVGAGI. The CDR3: CASSYSGGGKFF. CDR3 nucleotide sequence: TGTGCCAGCAGTTACTCAGGCGGGGGCAAGTTCTTC.

The chain is built from TRBV5-6 and TRBJ1-1, with TRBD1 matching 8 bases. The CDR3 extends over 15 amino acids. Germline values: CDR1 SGHDT, CDR2 YYEEEE. J was trimmed by 4 bases and V by 6 bases; bases with no gene match: 11. The CDR3, as DNA: TGTGCCAGCATGACAGGGGCCACCTTGGGCACTGAAGCTTTCTTT. Protein: CASMTGATLGTEAFF.

This clone was counted a few times. V and J are TRBV18 and TRBJ2-3; D is perhaps TRBD1 (6 bases). V was shortened by 2 bases and J by 1 base, with 10 bases between the two germline ends. The CDR3 loop spans 15 amino acids. CDR1 is KGHSH, CDR2 LQKENI, per germline. The CDR3 sequence is CASSPAGVGTDTQYF. CDR3 DNA: TGTGCCAGCTCACCAGCAGGGGTGGGCACAGATACGCAGTATTTT.

The chain couples TRBV27 to TRBJ2-1, with 10 bases that match TRBD2. CDR1 MNHEY and CDR2 SMNVEV come from the germline V gene (reference sequence). Germline trimming cut 3 bases from V and 4 bases from J; bases unmatched to any gene: 3. The length of the CDR3 is 15 residues. CDR3 sequence: CASSFLAGVYNEQFF. CDR3 in DNA: TGTGCCAGCAGTTTTCTAGCGGGAGTTTACAATGAGCAGTTCTTC.

This chain links TRBV27 with TRBJ1-4; maybe TRBD1 (5 bases). Germline CDR1 MNHEY, CDR2 SMNVEV (reference sequence). The CDR3 runs to 14 residues. Trimming removed 4 bases at V and 7 bases at J, with 13 bases between. The CDR3 coding sequence is TGTGCCAGCAGTTCGGGGGGAGTGGGTGAAAAACTGTTTTTT. It is translated as CASSSGGVGEKLFF.

This chain uses TRBV11-3 with TRBJ2-3; TRBD1 might be the D (5 bases). The CDR3 is 14 amino acids. Trimming removed 5 bases at V and 4 bases at J, with 13 bases between. Germline CDR1 reads SGHNT; CDR2 reads YENEEA. The CDR3 region has the DNA TGTGCCAGCAGCCCAGCTGGGGCGTCAGATACGCAGTATTTT. Residues: CASSPAGASDTQYF.

This clone was seen a handful of times. The chain recombines TRBV13 with TRBJ2-1; D might be TRBD2 (6 bases). The CDR3 runs to 17 residues. V lost 1 base, J lost 0 bases, and 13 bases lay in between. Germline loops: CDR1 PRHDT, CDR2 FYEKMQ (reference sequence). This chain's CDR3 is CASSLVSRGSSYNEQFF. DNA for the CDR3: TGTGCCAGCAGCTTAGTGTCTCGGGGGAGCTCCTACAATGAGCAGTTCTTC. The whole variable domain, filled in from reference TRBV13 and TRBJ2-1, reads AAGVIQSPRHLIKEKRETATLKCYPIPRHDTVYWYQQGPGQDPQFLISFYEKMQSDKGSIPDRFSAQQFSDYHSELNMSSLELGDSALYFCASSLVSRGSSYNEQFFGPGTRLTVL.

The CDR3 coding sequence is TGTGCCAGCAGTCCTACCCCAATGCGGCCGGGGAGAGAGACCCAGTACTTC. Translated, it gives CASSPTPMRPGRETQYF. The V and J genes are TRBV27 and TRBJ2-5, with D possibly being TRBD2 (5 bases). This CDR3 has 17 residues. V lost 5 bases and J 4 bases, leaving 23 bases between the germline ends. Germline V gene data show CDR1 as MNHEY and CDR2 as SMNVEV (reference sequence).

The chain recombines TRBV4-1 with TRBJ2-7; perhaps TRBD2 as D (7 bases). Trimming took off 1 base at V and 2 bases at J, with 12 bases between the two ends. Germline assignment: CDR1 MGHRA and CDR2 YSYEKL. This CDR3 region has 15 residues. CDR3: CASSQVRGGAYEQYF. As DNA, the CDR3 is TGCGCCAGCAGCCAAGTAAGGGGGGGGGCCTACGAGCAGTACTTC.

The chain couples TRBV30 to TRBJ2-3; no reliable D call. The V end lost 4 bases, the J end lost 1 base, and 18 bases lay between the germline ends. Germline V CDR1 and CDR2: GTSNPN, SVGIG (reference sequence). CDR3 size: 16 residues. CDR3 sequence: CAWTNLDTLRTDTQYF. The CDR3 region has the DNA TGTGCCTGGACAAACCTTGACACCCTCCGCACAGATACGCAGTATTTT.

The V gene is TRBV5-5, the J gene TRBJ1-5, with TRBD1 as a possible D gene (5 bases). V was cut by 4 bases and J by 11 bases, with 16 bases left in between. The CDR3 length is 13 residues. The germline V gene has CDR1 SGHKS and CDR2 YYEKEE (reference sequence). The CDR3 DNA reads TGTGCCAGCAGCGTCCAGGCGGGGGAGGCCCAGCATTTT. It encodes CASSVQAGEAQHF.

V gene TRBV7-2 combines with J gene TRBJ2-1, with a tentative D call TRBD1 (7 bases). In germline, CDR1 is SGHTA, CDR2 FQGNSA. The CDR3 length is 17 residues. The V end was cut by 4 bases, the J end by 5 bases, with 21 bases between. CDR3 DNA sequence: TGTGCCAGCAGCTCCCGTCAGGGGGGCGCGGGGAACAATGAGCAGTTCTTC. Protein product: CASSSRQGGAGNNEQFF.

This rearrangement joins TRBV9 to TRBJ2-1, with D maybe TRBD1 (5 bases). The length of the CDR3 is 14 residues. Trimming removed 0 bases from V and 8 bases from J, with 12 bases in between. Germline V gene sequence: CDR1 SGDLS, CDR2 YYNGEE. The DNA of the CDR3 is TGTGCCAGCAGCGTAGAGTCGCGACAGCATGAGCAGTTCTTC. Its protein product is CASSVESRQHEQFF. Complete variable domain (other parts from reference TRBV9 and TRBJ2-1): DSGVTQTPKHLITATGQRVTLRCSPRSGDLSVYWYQQSLDQGLQFLIQYYNGEERAKGNILERFSAQQFPDLHSELNLSSLELGDSALYFCASSVESRQHEQFFGPGTRLTVL.

This chain joins TRBV5-6 and TRBJ2-1; maybe TRBD1 (7 bases). CDR1 and CDR2 (germline): SGHDT, YYEEEE. V lost 3 bases and J lost 1, with 23 bases in between. The CDR3 runs to 19 residues. CDR3: CASSWSVNQGGRSYNEQFF. The CDR3, as DNA: TGTGCCAGCAGCTGGTCCGTCAATCAGGGGGGAAGATCCTACAATGAGCAGTTCTTC. The whole variable domain, filled in from reference TRBV5-6 and TRBJ2-1, reads DAGVTQSPTHLIKTRGQQVTLRCSPKSGHDTVSWYQQALGQGPQFIFQYYEEEERQRGNFPDRFSGHQFPNYSSELNVNALLLGDSALYLCASSWSVNQGGRSYNEQFFGPGTRLTVL.

V is TRBV7-3 and J is TRBJ2-6; D is unresolved. Germline V gene data show CDR1 as SGHTA and CDR2 as FQGTGA. The V end was cut by 5 bases, the J end by 0 bases, with 8 bases between. The CDR3 consists of 15 residues. The chain's CDR3 is CASSPQASGANVLTF. The DNA for the CDR3 is TGTGCCAGCAGCCCGCAGGCCTCTGGGGCCAACGTCCTGACTTTC.

This clone was recorded only once. The chain couples TRBV29-1 to TRBJ1-3; D is ambiguous. V was pared by 7 bases and J by 0 bases, with 4 bases between. Germline V gene lookup returns CDR1 SQVTM and CDR2 ANQGSEA. This CDR3 spans 11 amino acids. The CDR3 protein is CSGSSGNTIYF. The CDR3 region has the DNA TGCAGCGGGAGCTCTGGAAACACCATATATTTT.

J is TRBJ2-5 and V is TRBV15; 7 bases align to TRBD1. Germline trimming cut 1 base from V and 4 bases from J; bases unmatched to any gene: 6. The germline V gene has CDR1 LNHNV and CDR2 YYDKDF (reference sequence). The length of the CDR3 is 15 residues. This CDR3 reads CATSRAGQQVETQYF. CDR3 nucleotides: TGTGCCACCAGCAGAGCGGGACAGCAAGTAGAGACCCAGTACTTC.

This clone was counted a single time. The chain carries TRBV6-1 and TRBJ2-7; maybe TRBD2 (5 bases). Looked up from germline, CDR1 is MNHNS and CDR2 is SASEGT. The length of the CDR3 is 13 residues. The V end was cut by 8 bases, the J end by 0 bases, with 11 bases between. The CDR3 DNA sequence: TGTGCCAGCCCAAAAGAGGGCTCCTACGAGCAGTACTTC. Translation: CASPKEGSYEQYF.

The chain couples TRBV7-2 to TRBJ1-1; D is uncertain. The CDR3 is 15 amino acids. Germline V gene lookup returns CDR1 SGHTA and CDR2 FQGNSA. V lost 4 bases and J lost 1, with 13 bases in between. The CDR3 spells CASSSPLGENTEAFF. For the CDR3, the DNA is TGTGCCAGCAGCTCCCCCCTCGGAGAGAACACTGAAGCTTTCTTT.

CDR3 amino acids: CASMWRERAGELFF. The CDR3 DNA is TGTGCCAGTATGTGGCGGGAGAGGGCCGGGGAGCTGTTTTTT. The V gene is TRBV19, the J gene TRBJ2-2; 7 bases align to TRBD2. CDR3 length: 14 amino acids. V lost 7 bases to trimming and J lost 6 bases; unmatched junction nucleotides: 8. CDR1 LNHDA and CDR2 SQIVND come from the germline V gene (reference sequence).

The V and J genes are TRBV7-2 and TRBJ2-5; TRBD2 aligns across 7 bases. The J call may be faulty, since TRBJ2-7 better matches the DNA end. This CDR3 comprises 15 residues. Germline CDR1 reads SGHTA; CDR2 reads FQGNSA. The CDR3 nucleotides are TGTGCCAGCAGCTTAGGGGAGCGGGGTACCTACGAGCAGTACTTC. The encoded protein is CASSLGERGTYEQYF.

This clone came up a few times. The V and J genes are TRBV7-2 and TRBJ2-2, with D perhaps TRBD1 (6 bases). This CDR3 contains 12 residues. CDR1 and CDR2 (germline): SGHTA, FQGNSA. Trimming took 6 bases from V and 7 from J, leaving 9 bases between them. CDR3 amino acids: CASSRDIGELFF. CDR3 nucleotide sequence: TGTGCCAGCAGTCGGGACATCGGGGAGCTGTTTTTT.

V gene TRBV5-6 combines with J gene TRBJ2-1; perhaps TRBD2 as D (6 bases). The V gene's germline CDR1 is SGHDT and CDR2 YYEEEE. The CDR3 extends over 13 amino acids. V dropped 4 bases and J dropped 10 bases, with 15 bases sitting between them. CDR3 DNA: TGTGCCAGCAGCCTACCGGACTACCGGGAGCAGTTCTTC. This encodes CASSLPDYREQFF.